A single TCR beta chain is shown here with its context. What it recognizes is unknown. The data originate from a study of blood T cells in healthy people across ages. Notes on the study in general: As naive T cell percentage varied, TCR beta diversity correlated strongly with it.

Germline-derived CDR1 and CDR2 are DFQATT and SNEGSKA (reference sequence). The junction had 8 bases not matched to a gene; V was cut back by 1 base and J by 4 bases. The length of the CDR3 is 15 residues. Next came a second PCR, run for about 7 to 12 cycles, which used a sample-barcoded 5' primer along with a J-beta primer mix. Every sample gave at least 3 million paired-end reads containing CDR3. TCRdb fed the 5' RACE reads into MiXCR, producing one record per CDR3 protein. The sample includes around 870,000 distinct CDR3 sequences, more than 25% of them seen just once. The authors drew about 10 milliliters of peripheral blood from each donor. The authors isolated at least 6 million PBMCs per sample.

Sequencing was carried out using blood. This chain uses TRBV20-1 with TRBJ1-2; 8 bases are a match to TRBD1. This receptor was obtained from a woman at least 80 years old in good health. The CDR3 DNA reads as TGCAGTGCTAGAGTGAGGACAGGGCTGGGCTATGGCTACACCTTC. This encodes CSARVRTGLGYGYTF.